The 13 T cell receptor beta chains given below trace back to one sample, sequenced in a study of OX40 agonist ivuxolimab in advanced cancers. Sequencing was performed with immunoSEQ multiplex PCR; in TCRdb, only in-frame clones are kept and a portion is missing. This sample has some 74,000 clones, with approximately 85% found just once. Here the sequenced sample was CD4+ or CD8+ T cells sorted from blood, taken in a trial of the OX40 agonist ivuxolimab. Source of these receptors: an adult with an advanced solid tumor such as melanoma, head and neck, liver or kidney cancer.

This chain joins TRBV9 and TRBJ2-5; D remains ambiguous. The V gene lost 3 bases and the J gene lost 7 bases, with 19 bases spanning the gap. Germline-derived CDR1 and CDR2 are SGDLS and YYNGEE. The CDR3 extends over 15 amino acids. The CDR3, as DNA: TGTGCCAGCAGCGCCTCCAACGCTAGAGGTGGGACCCAGTACTTC. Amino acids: CASSASNARGGTQYF.

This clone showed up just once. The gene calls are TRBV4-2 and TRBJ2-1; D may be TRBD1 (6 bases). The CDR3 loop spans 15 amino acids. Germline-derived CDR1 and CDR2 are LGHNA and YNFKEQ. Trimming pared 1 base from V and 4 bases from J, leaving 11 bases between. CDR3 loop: CASSQVGQGYNEQFF. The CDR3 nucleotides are TGTGCCAGCAGCCAAGTGGGGCAGGGGTACAATGAGCAGTTCTTC.

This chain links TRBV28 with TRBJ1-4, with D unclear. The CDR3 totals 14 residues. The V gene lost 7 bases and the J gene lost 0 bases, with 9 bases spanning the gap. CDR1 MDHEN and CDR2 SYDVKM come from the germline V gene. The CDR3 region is CASNREATNEKLFF. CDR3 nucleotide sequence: TGTGCCAGCAACCGGGAGGCAACTAATGAAAAACTGTTTTTT. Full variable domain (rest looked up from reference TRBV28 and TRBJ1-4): DVKVTQSSRYLVKRTGEKVFLECVQDMDHENMFWYRQDPGLGLRLIYFSYDVKMKEKGDIPEGYSVSREKKERFSLILESASTNQTSMYLCASNREATNEKLFFGSGTQLSVL.

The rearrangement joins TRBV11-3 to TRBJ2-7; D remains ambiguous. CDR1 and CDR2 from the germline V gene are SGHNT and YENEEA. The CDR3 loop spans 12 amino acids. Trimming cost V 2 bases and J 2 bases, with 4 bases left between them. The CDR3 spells CASSLYTYEQYF. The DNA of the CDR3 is TGTGCCAGCAGCTTATACACCTACGAGCAGTACTTC.

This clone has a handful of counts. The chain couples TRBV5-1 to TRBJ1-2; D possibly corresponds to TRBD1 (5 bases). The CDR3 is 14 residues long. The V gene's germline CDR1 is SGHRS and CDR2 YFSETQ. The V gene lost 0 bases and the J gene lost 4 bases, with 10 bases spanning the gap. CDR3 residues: CASSLADSGYGYTF. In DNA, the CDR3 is TGCGCCAGCAGCTTGGCCGACAGTGGCTATGGCTACACCTTC.

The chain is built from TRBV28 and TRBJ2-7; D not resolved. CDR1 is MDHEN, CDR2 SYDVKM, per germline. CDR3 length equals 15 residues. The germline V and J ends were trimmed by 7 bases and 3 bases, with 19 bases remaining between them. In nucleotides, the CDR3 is TGTGCCAGCACCCGGAGCCGGACGGGCTTCTACGAGCAGTACTTC. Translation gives CASTRSRTGFYEQYF.

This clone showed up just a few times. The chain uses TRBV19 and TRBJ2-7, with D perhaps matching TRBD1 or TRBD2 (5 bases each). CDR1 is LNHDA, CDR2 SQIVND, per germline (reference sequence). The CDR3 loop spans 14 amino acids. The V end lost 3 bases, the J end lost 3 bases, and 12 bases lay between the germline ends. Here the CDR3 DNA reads TGTGCCAGTAGTATCCAGACAGAGGGCTACGAGCAGTACTTC. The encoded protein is CASSIQTEGYEQYF.

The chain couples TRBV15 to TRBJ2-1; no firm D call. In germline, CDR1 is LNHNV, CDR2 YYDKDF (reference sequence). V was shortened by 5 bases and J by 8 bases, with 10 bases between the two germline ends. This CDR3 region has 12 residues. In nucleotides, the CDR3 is TGTGCCACCAGCGGGCGAAGGGATGAGCAGTTCTTC. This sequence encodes CATSGRRDEQFF. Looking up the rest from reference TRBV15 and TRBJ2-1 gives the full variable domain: DAMVIQNPRYQVTQFGKPVTLSCSQTLNHNVMYWYQQKSSQAPKLLFHYYDKDFNNEADTPDNFQSRRPNTSFCFLDIRSPGLGDTAMYLCATSGRRDEQFFGPGTRLTVL.

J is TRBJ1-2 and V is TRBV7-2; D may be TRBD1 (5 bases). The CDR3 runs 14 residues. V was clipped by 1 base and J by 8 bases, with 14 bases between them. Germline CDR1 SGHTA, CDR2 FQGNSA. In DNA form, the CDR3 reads TGTGCCAGCAGCTTAGTTACCGGGGGAGGCGGCTACACCTTC. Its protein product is CASSLVTGGGGYTF.

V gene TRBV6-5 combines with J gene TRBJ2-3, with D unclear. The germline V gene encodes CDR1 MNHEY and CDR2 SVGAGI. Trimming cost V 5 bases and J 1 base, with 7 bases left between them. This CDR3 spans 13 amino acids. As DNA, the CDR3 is TGTGCCAGCAGTACCCCCGGCACAGATACGCAGTATTTT. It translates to CASSTPGTDTQYF.

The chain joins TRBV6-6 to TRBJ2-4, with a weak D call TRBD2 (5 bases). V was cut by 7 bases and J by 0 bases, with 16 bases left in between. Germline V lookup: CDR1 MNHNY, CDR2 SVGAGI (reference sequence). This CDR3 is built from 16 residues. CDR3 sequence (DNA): TGTGCCAGCACCCTTACGCCTAGCCAAGCCAAAAACATTCAGTACTTC. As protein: CASTLTPSQAKNIQYF.

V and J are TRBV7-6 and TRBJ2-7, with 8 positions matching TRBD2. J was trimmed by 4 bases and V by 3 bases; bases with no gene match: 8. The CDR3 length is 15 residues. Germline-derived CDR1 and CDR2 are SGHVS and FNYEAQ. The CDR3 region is CASSFASGGLYEQYF. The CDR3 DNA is TGTGCCAGCAGCTTTGCGTCGGGGGGGCTGTACGAGCAGTACTTC. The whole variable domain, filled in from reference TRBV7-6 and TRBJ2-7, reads GAGVSQSPRYKVTKRGQDVALRCDPISGHVSLYWYRQALGQGPEFLTYFNYEAQQDKSGLPNDRFSAERPEGSISTLTIQRTEQRDSAMYRCASSFASGGLYEQYFGPGTRLTVT.

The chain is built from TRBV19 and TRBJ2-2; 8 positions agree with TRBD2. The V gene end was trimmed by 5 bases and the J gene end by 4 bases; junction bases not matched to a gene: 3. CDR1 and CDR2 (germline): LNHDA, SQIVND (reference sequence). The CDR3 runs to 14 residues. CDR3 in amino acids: CASSLAGPTGELFF. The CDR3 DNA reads TGTGCCAGTAGTTTAGCGGGACCCACCGGGGAGCTGTTTTTT.